This T cell receptor beta chain was captured by sequencing in a study of T cell responses to AZD1222 COVID-19 vaccine. General study results and limits: Donors were chiefly white British, with a greater number of females, and clonal diversity was perhaps underestimated. Repertoire sampling occurred only after the peak T cell response.

CDR3 size: 17 residues. The trim removed 3 bases at V and 2 bases at J, leaving 3 bases unmatched. Germline V lookup: CDR1 MNHEY, CDR2 SMNVEV (reference sequence). Regarding this clone: Its specificity is unknown.

The data were produced by immunoSEQ multiplex PCR, yet TCRdb's version contains in-frame clones alone and is incomplete. This table has more than 100,000 clones, about 90% appearing once. The rearrangement links TRBV27 to TRBJ2-6, with 11 bases lining up with TRBD2. The sample consisted of peripheral blood, taken on day 0 of AZD1222 vaccination. The source is an adult in good health. CDR3 sequence reads: CASSFDSGRAGANVLTF. In DNA, the CDR3 is TGTGCCAGCAGTTTTGATAGCGGGAGGGCTGGGGCCAACGTCCTGACTTTC.